A selection of T cell receptor beta chains follows, all from one sample in a study of shared clonotypes between healthy human individuals. The protocol was immunoSEQ multiplex PCR, while the TCRdb copy is restricted to in-frame clones and leaves out a portion. The sample has roughly 600,000 clones, about 98% seen once; the top ten hold approximately 0.33%. Sequencing was done on a sample of naive CD8+ T cells sorted from blood. The receptors were sampled from a man aged 25-45 years in good health. CDR3s leave out the opening cysteine and the closing phenylalanine or tryptophan.

j_call,v_call,cdr3_aa
TRBJ2-5,TRBV7-2,ASSGYRVEETQY
TRBJ2-7,TRBV4-1,ASTTHHRDPPYEQY
TRBJ2-7,TRBV27,ASSDDYEQY
TRBJ2-1,TRBV6-4,ASSDSTGGPDNEQF
TRBJ2-3,TRBV7-6,ASSSQNDLNTQY
TRBJ2-5,TRBV27,ASSRRRTGQETQY
TRBJ2-7,TRBV10-2,ASSFAGEALKYEQY
TRBJ2-5,TRBV25-1,ASSGGLAGAFGETQY
TRBJ1-4,TRBV4-1,ASSPDRYNEKLF
TRBJ2-5,TRBV7-9,ASSFGGRGVSQETQY
TRBJ2-5,TRBV27,ASRRQGVTQQETQY
TRBJ2-5,TRBV4-1,ASSQVPGGKETQY
TRBJ2-7,TRBV2,ASRGDRGYEQY
TRBJ2-6,TRBV5-1,ASSKGQGAQNVLT
TRBJ2-3,TRBV7-9,ASSLLSTDTQY
TRBJ2-7,TRBV7-9,ASSPGLAAYEQY
TRBJ2-1,TRBV9,ASSVGVREQF
TRBJ2-4,TRBV7-9,ASSPAESIAKNIQY
TRBJ2-3,TRBV9,ASSVTWSGADTQY
TRBJ2-5,TRBV29-1,SVEDPNGGHIQETQY
TRBJ2-3,TRBV27,ASSPGGGTDTQY
TRBJ1-2,TRBV6-1,ASSVADSYGYT
TRBJ2-7,TRBV10-3,AISETEWDEQY
TRBJ2-3,TRBV12-5,ASGTTKLEADTQY
TRBJ2-7,TRBV5-4,ASSSGSHEQY
TRBJ2-2,TRBV29-1,SVADRGGTGELF
TRBJ2-7,TRBV27,ASSPLQTGLGGYEQY
TRBJ2-7,TRBV10-3,AISSDRDWEQY
TRBJ1-3,TRBV21-1,ASSNRKTGAGSGNTIY
TRBJ1-3,TRBV7-8,ASSSPTGEGNTIY
TRBJ2-7,TRBV2,ASNKPSGLNYEQY
TRBJ2-7,TRBV30,AWKYPAGPYEQY
TRBJ1-5,TRBV4-1,ASSQAGPGYQPQH
TRBJ1-5,TRBV13,ASSLGLITGGQQPQH
.,TRBV9,ASSEGTGSEQY